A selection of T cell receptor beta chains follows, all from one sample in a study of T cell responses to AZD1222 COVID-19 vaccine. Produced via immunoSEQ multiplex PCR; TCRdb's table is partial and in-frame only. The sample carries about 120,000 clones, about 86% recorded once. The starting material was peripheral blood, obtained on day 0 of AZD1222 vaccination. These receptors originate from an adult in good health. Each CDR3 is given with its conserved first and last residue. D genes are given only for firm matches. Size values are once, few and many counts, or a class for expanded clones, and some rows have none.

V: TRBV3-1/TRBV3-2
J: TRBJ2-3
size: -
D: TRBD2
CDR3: CASSQETSGGDTQYF
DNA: TGTGCCAGCAGCCAAGAGACTAGCGGGGGAGATACGCAGTATTTT

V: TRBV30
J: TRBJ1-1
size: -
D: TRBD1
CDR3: CAWRGQAVTEAFF
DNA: TGTGCCTGGAGGGGACAGGCCGTAACTGAAGCTTTCTTT

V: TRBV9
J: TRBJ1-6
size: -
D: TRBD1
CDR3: CASRGGDRGLDNSPLHF
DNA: TGTGCCAGCAGAGGGGGGGACAGGGGTCTGGATAATTCACCCCTCCACTTT

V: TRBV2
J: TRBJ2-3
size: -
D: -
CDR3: CASRGAATDTQYF
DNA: TGTGCCAGCCGGGGCGCAGCCACAGATACGCAGTATTTT

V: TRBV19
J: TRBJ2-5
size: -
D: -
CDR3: CASSIVNQETQYF
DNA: TGTGCCAGTAGTATAGTTAACCAAGAGACCCAGTACTTC

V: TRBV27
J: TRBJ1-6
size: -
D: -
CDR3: CASSTWSDSPLHF
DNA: TGTGCCAGCAGTACTTGGAGTGATTCACCCCTCCACTTT

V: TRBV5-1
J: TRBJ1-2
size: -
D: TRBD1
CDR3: CASSLGGTGQGANYGYTF
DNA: TGCGCCAGCAGCTTGGGTGGAACGGGACAGGGGGCTAACTATGGCTACACCTTC

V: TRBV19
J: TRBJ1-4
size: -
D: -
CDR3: CASVDREKLFF
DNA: TGTGCCAGTGTCGATAGAGAAAAACTGTTTTTT

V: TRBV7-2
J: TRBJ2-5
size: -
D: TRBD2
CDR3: CASSFGLAGGETQYF
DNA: TGTGCCAGCAGCTTCGGGCTAGCGGGAGGCGAGACCCAGTACTTC

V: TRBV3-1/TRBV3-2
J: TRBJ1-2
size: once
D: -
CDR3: CASSQTRANYGYTF
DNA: TGTGCCAGCAGCCAAACCCGGGCTAACTATGGCTACACCTTC

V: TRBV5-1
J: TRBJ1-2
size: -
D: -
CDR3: CASSLYLGSNYGYTF
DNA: TGCGCCAGCAGCTTGTATCTAGGCAGTAACTATGGCTACACCTTC

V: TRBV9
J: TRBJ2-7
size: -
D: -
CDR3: CASSNYEQYF
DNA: TGTGCCAGCAGCAACTACGAGCAGTACTTC

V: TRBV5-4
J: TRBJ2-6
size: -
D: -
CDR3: CASSLGLASGGSGANVLTF
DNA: TGTGCCAGCAGCTTGGGGTTGGCGTCCGGGGGCTCTGGGGCCAACGTCCTGACTTTC

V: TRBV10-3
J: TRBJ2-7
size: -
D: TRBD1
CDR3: CAISGKEPGQGYEQYF
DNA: TGTGCCATCAGTGGGAAGGAACCGGGACAGGGTTACGAGCAGTACTTC

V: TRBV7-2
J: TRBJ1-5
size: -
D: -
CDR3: CASSLNPINQPQHF
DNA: TGTGCCAGCAGCTTAAATCCCATAAATCAGCCCCAGCATTTT

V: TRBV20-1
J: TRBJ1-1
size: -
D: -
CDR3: CSARRGAEAFF
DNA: TGCAGTGCCAGAAGAGGGGCTGAAGCTTTCTTT

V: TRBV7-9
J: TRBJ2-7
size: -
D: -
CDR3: CASSLGHGAYEQYF
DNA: TGTGCCAGCAGCTTAGGACACGGGGCCTACGAGCAGTACTTC

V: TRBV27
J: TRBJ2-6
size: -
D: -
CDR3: CASRRGGSGANVLTF
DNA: TGTGCCAGCCGTAGAGGTGGGTCTGGGGCCAACGTCCTGACTTTC

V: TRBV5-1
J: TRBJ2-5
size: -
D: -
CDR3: CASSPLDPRRETQYF
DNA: TGCGCCAGCAGCCCACTCGACCCGAGGAGGGAGACCCAGTACTTC

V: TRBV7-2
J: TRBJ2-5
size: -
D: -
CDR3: CASSLEFGLQTQYF
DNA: TGTGCCAGCAGCTTAGAGTTTGGGTTGCAGACCCAGTACTTC

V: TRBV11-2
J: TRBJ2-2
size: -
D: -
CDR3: CAQRGWTTGELFF
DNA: TGTGCCCAACGGGGCTGGACCACCGGGGAGCTGTTTTTT

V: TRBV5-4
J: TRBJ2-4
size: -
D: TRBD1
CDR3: CASSLAGQADIQYF
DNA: TGTGCCAGCAGCTTGGCGGGACAGGCGGACATTCAGTACTTC

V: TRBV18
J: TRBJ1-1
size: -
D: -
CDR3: CASSPYIRSEAFF
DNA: TGTGCCAGCTCACCATATATCAGGAGTGAAGCTTTCTTT

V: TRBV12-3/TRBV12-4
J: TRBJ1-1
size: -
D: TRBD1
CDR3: CASSSGGSTEAFF
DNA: TGTGCCAGCAGCTCAGGGGGAAGTACTGAAGCTTTCTTT

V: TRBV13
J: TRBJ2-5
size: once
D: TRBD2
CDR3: CASSSREGRRETQYF
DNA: TGTGCCAGCAGTTCTCGGGAGGGGCGGCGAGAGACCCAGTACTTC

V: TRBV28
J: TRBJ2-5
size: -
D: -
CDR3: CASSRQTGSGTQYF
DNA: TGTGCCAGCAGTCGTCAAACCGGGTCCGGGACCCAGTACTTC

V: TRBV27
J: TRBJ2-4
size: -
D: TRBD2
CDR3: CASSWGGSGNIQYF
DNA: TGTGCCAGCAGTTGGGGCGGGAGTGGGAACATTCAGTACTTC

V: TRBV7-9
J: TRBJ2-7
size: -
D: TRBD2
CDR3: CASSLERETYEQYF
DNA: TGTGCCAGCAGCTTAGAGCGGGAGACCTACGAGCAGTACTTC

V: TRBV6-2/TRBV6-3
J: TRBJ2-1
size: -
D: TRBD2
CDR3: CASSPLSGRVDNEQFF
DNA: TGTGCCAGCAGTCCGCTTAGCGGGAGGGTAGACAATGAGCAGTTCTTC

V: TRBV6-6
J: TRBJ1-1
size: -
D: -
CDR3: CASSYAGMNTEAFF
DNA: TGTGCCAGCAGTTACGCTGGTATGAACACTGAAGCTTTCTTT

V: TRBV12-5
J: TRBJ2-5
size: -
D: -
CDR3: CASSISGTQETQYF
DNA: TGTGCTAGTTCCATATCCGGGACCCAAGAGACCCAGTACTTC

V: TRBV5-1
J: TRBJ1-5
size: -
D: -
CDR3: CASSLGPLADQPQHF
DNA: TGCGCCAGCAGCCTGGGGCCTCTGGCGGATCAGCCCCAGCATTTT

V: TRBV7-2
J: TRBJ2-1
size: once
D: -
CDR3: CASSSMNEQFF
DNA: TGTGCCAGCAGCTCAATGAATGAGCAGTTCTTC

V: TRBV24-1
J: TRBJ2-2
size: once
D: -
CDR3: CATSVLRSGELFF
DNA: TGTGCCACCAGTGTCCTCCGCTCCGGGGAGCTGTTTTTT

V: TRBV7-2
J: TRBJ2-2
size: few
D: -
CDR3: CASSLEGTGELFF
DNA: TGTGCCAGCAGCTTAGAGGGTACCGGGGAGCTGTTTTTT

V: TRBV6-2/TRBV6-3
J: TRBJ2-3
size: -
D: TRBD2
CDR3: CASSTGLAGTDTQYF
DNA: TGTGCCAGCAGCACCGGACTAGCGGGAACAGATACGCAGTATTTT

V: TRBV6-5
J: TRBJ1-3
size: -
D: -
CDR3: CASSRGTGNTIYF
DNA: TGTGCCAGCAGTAGGGGGACTGGAAACACCATATATTTT

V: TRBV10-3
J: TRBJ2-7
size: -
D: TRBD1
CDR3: CAIMAGGSSYEQYF
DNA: TGTGCCATCATGGCAGGGGGTAGCTCCTACGAGCAGTACTTC

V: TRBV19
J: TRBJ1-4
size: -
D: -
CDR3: CASSIVAYGEKLFF
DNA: TGTGCCAGTAGTATAGTGGCGTACGGTGAAAAACTGTTTTTT

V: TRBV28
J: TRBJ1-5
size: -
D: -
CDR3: CASSRGIWNNQPQHF
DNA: TGTGCCAGCAGCCGAGGGATATGGAACAATCAGCCCCAGCATTTT